This TCR beta chain was recovered during a study of blood T cells in healthy people across ages. Across the study: Per two T cells, template switching captured roughly one barcoded beta molecule.

PCR was performed a second time for about 6 to 12 cycles using a sample-barcoded 5' primer and a J-beta primer mix. TCRdb called the 5' RACE reads again in MiXCR, with one record for every CDR3 protein. The sample includes some 1,000,000 distinct CDR3 sequences, less than 25% of them seen just once. Donation came from healthy Caucasian individuals in Russia who were aged about 6 to 95. Separately, the same data were catalogued under a study of T cells of mothers and their children.

The clonotype originates from a girl aged 2-10 years in good health. The sequenced sample was blood.

CDR3 bases: TGTGCCAGCGGATTCTCCTTCTACAATGAGCAGTTCTTC. As protein: CASGFSFYNEQFF. The rearrangement uses TRBV12-3 or TRBV12-4 and TRBJ2-5; D unresolved. The J call may be wrong; the DNA end is better matched by TRBJ2-1. This CDR3 is built from 13 residues.